The 5 T cell receptor beta chains below come from one sample, sequenced in a study of regulatory T cells in long-lasting Graves disease (dated by TCRdb to the early 2020s). The library was made by multiplex PCR. Instrument on record: Illumina HiSeq 4000. iRepertoire HTBI primers and Arm-PCR amplification of CDR3 regions were used to construct TCR beta libraries. TCRdb reprocessed the public reads (quality trimming at Q25 with fastp, clone calling with MiXCR) and kept in-frame beta chains. Identical CDR3 protein sequences are pooled into one entry, listed with their most common genes and DNA. The sample table contains roughly 610,000 distinct CDR3 sequences; only one count was recorded for roughly 15% of them. Of the sample, more than 10% is held by the ten largest clones. The time point label of this sample denotes: newly diagnosed GD, antithyroid drugs for less than 3 months. For both TCR sequencing and RNA sequencing, RNA was extracted from PBMCs in TRIzol.

The sample was also linked to a second study, of T cells in Graves' hyperthyroidism and ophthalmopathy.

The input for sequencing was peripheral blood mononuclear cells (PBMCs), taken at new diagnosis, from a patient treated with antithyroid drugs. Every receptor here comes from a man younger than 35 with Graves disease. Donor details come from another sample of the same person, matched by shared clones.

This chain connects TRBV13 to TRBJ2-7; 7 bases match TRBD1. This CDR3 contains 14 residues. The junction had 7 bases not matched to a gene; V was cut back by 5 bases and J by 3 bases. Germline values: CDR1 PRHDT, CDR2 FYEKMQ (reference sequence). CDR3 sequence reads: CASSIRDSYYEQYF. As DNA, the CDR3 is TGTGCCAGCAGCATCCGGGACAGTTACTACGAGCAGTACTTC.

A word on this clonotype: Since a much larger clone is just one base distant, this may be a read error. The chain is built from TRBV7-2 and TRBJ1-5; 8 nucleotides agree with TRBD1. Trimming removed 8 bases from V and 3 bases from J; junction bases left unmatched: 6. This CDR3 is 14 amino acids long. Germline V gene data show CDR1 as SGHTA and CDR2 as FQGNSA. This CDR3 reads CASATGDNNQPQHF. CDR3 nucleotide sequence: TGTGCCAGCGCGACAGGGGATAACAATCAGCCCCAGCATTTT. Full variable domain (missing parts from reference TRBV7-2 and TRBJ1-5): GAGVSQSPSNKVTEKGKDVELRCDPISGHTALYWYRQSLGQGLEFLIYFQGNSAPDKSGLPSDRFSAERTGGSVSTLTIQRTQQEDSAVYLCASATGDNNQPQHFGDGTRLSIL.

A few counts support this clonotype. This sequence joins TRBV19 and TRBJ2-1; the D gene could be TRBD1 or TRBD2 (5 bases each). Germline CDR1 LNHDA, CDR2 SQIVND (reference sequence). The CDR3 spans 15 residues. V lost 4 bases, J lost 4 bases, and 14 bases lay in between. This CDR3 reads CASSKNRDGYNEQFF. The DNA for the CDR3 is TGTGCCAGTAGTAAAAACCGGGACGGGTACAATGAGCAGTTCTTC.

This clonotype has ten or more counts. The rearrangement links TRBV30 to TRBJ1-5; D is undetermined. Trimming removed 1 base from V and 3 bases from J, with 10 bases in between. The CDR3 extends over 14 amino acids. Germline lookup yields CDR1 GTSNPN and CDR2 SVGIG (reference sequence). Here the CDR3 reads CAWSGRQFNQPQHF. The CDR3 DNA follows: TGTGCCTGGAGTGGACGACAATTCAATCAGCCCCAGCATTTT.

This clonotype was observed a few times. The chain couples TRBV18 to TRBJ1-2, with a possible D match to TRBD1 (6 bases). This CDR3 region has 15 residues. Between the trimmed V and J ends, which lost 3 bases and 3 bases, there was a span of 14 bases. From germline, CDR1 is KGHSH and CDR2 LQKENI. CDR3 amino acids: CASSPTQQGDYGYTF. CDR3 nucleotide sequence: TGTGCCAGCTCACCCACCCAACAGGGCGACTATGGCTACACCTTC.